This T cell receptor beta chain is from a study of cytomegalovirus exposure and HLA in healthy donors. This CDR3 is 16 amino acids long. J lost 6 bases, V lost 2 bases, and 8 bases had no gene match. Germline CDR1 is SGHTA and CDR2 is FQGNSA. Researchers ran the PCR with 60 Vbeta and 13 Jbeta primers. This table comes from immunoSEQ multiplex PCR, and its TCRdb copy is limited to in-frame clones, with some not included. The table shows fewer than 250,000 clones, with over 60% occurring only once. The receptor's source is a male donor in good health and CMV-seronegative. Sequenced input: PBMCs. The chain has TRBV7-2 and TRBJ2-1, with TRBD2 matching over 9 bases. The CDR3 DNA reads as TGTGCCAGCAGCTTATCTGGCGGGGGGGCCTTCAATGAGCAGTTCTTC. It specifies CASSLSGGGAFNEQFF.